The 10 T cell receptor beta chains below all came from one sample that was sequenced in a study of shared clonotypes between healthy human individuals. Produced via immunoSEQ multiplex PCR; TCRdb's table is partial and in-frame only. The table lists about 1.5 million clones, roughly 96% of them singletons, with approximately 1% in the top ten. Input material: naive CD4+ T cells sorted from blood. Described subset: CD45RA+ positively selected. Every receptor here comes from a man aged 30 to 39 in good health.

The chain recombines TRBV18 with TRBJ1-2; TRBD1 agrees at 7 bases. J gave up 2 bases and V 4 bases, and 13 bases lay outside the gene matches. Germline assignment: CDR1 KGHSH and CDR2 LQKENI. The CDR3 has 17 residues. The CDR3 region is CASSRQGGTHTNYGYTF. The CDR3 bases are TGTGCCAGCTCACGACAGGGAGGGACTCACACAAACTATGGCTACACCTTC. Full variable domain (remainder filled in from reference TRBV18 and TRBJ1-2): NAGVMQNPRHLVRRRGQEARLRCSPMKGHSHVYWYRQLPEEGLKFMVYLQKENIIDESGMPKERFSAEFPKEGPSILRIQQVVRGDSAAYFCASSRQGGTHTNYGYTFGSGTRLTVV.

This CDR3 reads CASSQDWETTGGYTF. The CDR3 DNA follows: TGTGCCAGCAGCCAAGATTGGGAGACAACTGGGGGCTACACCTTC. The chain has TRBV14 and TRBJ1-2; D gene unclear. With 0 bases removed from V and 8 bases from J, the gap between germline ends came to 16 bases. CDR1 and CDR2 (germline): SGHDN, FVKESK. CDR3 size: 15 residues.

V and J are TRBV5-1 and TRBJ2-7, with D possibly TRBD1 on 5 matching bases. CDR3 size: 11 residues. CDR1 and CDR2 (germline): SGHRS, YFSETQ. Trimming stripped 3 bases from V and 6 bases from J, with 7 bases between. As DNA, the CDR3 is TGCGCCAGCAGCTCAGGGCTCGAGCAGTACTTC. Amino acids: CASSSGLEQYF.

The gene calls are TRBV19 and TRBJ1-5; no definite D call. The CDR3 consists of 16 residues. Germline values: CDR1 LNHDA, CDR2 SQIVND (reference sequence). V lost 6 bases and J lost 0, with 15 bases in between. This CDR3 reads CASRVIGRNSNQPQHF. The CDR3 region has the DNA TGTGCCAGTAGGGTTATCGGGAGAAATAGCAATCAGCCCCAGCATTTT. Full variable domain (rest looked up from reference TRBV19 and TRBJ1-5): DGGITQSPKYLFRKEGQNVTLSCEQNLNHDAMYWYRQDPGQGLRLIYYSQIVNDFQKGDIAEGYSVSREKKESFPLTVTSAQKNPTAFYLCASRVIGRNSNQPQHFGDGTRLSIL.

This chain connects TRBV9 to TRBJ2-1; 11 bases align to TRBD2. Unmatched junction bases numbered 7, after V lost 4 bases and J lost 4 bases. The CDR3 length is 16 residues. Germline V gene data show CDR1 as SGDLS and CDR2 as YYNGEE. The CDR3 nucleotides are TGTGCCAGCAGCCCTCAACTAGCGGGAGATTACAATGAGCAGTTCTTC. Translating it yields CASSPQLAGDYNEQFF.

The chain recombines TRBV9 with TRBJ2-2; 10 nucleotides line up with TRBD2. V lost 2 bases to trimming and J lost 4 bases; unmatched junction nucleotides: 8. Germline-derived CDR1 and CDR2 are SGDLS and YYNGEE. The CDR3 loop spans 17 amino acids. The CDR3 sequence is CASSVTPSGSGTGELFF. The CDR3 bases are TGTGCCAGCAGCGTCACCCCTAGCGGGAGTGGCACCGGGGAGCTGTTTTTT.

The chain uses TRBV9 and TRBJ2-1; 14 bases fit TRBD2. Unmatched junction bases numbered 3, after V lost 2 bases and J lost 5 bases. The germline V gene has CDR1 SGDLS and CDR2 YYNGEE. The CDR3 is made up of 16 amino acids. The CDR3 loop reads CASSVRGLAGDNEQFF. Written as DNA, the CDR3 is TGTGCCAGCAGCGTGAGGGGACTAGCGGGAGACAATGAGCAGTTCTTC.

CDR3 nucleotide sequence: TGTGCCAGCAGTTCACTCCAAGGACAGGGGGACATTCAGTACTTC. Translating gives CASSSLQGQGDIQYF. The chain recombines TRBV28 with TRBJ2-4, with 10 nucleotides matching TRBD1. V dropped 4 bases and J dropped 8; count of bases not matched to a gene: 8. Looked up from germline, CDR1 is MDHEN and CDR2 is SYDVKM. The CDR3 is made up of 15 amino acids.

The chain combines TRBV5-5 with TRBJ2-1; TRBD2 matches 8 bases. The germline gives CDR1 SGHKS, CDR2 YYEKEE (reference sequence). This CDR3 spans 15 amino acids. V trimming: 4 bases; J trimming: 7 bases; junction bases outside the gene matches: 10. The CDR3 sequence: CASSVREGPLNEQFF. CDR3 nucleotide sequence: TGTGCCAGCAGCGTACGGGAGGGCCCTCTTAATGAGCAGTTCTTC.

This rearrangement joins TRBV9 to TRBJ2-3; the match to TRBD2 covers 7 bases. CDR1 is SGDLS and CDR2 is YYNGEE in the germline V gene. Trimming cost V 0 bases and J 6 bases; bases outside gene matches: 4. The CDR3 loop spans 14 amino acids. In nucleotides, the CDR3 is TGTGCCAGCAGCGTAGCAGCGGGGACGGATACGCAGTATTTT. Its translation is CASSVAAGTDTQYF.